This entry describes one TCR beta chain. What it recognizes is unknown. The source of the sample is a study of OX40 agonist ivuxolimab in advanced cancers. Study-wide results and limits: More expanded clones were seen, on average, in CD8+ T cells than in CD4+. Low normalized clonal expansion also occurred in some nonresponding patients. The CD4+ and CD8+ T cells in the blood had expanded clonally by week 6 at 0.1 to 3.0 mg/kg.

TCRdb keeps only in-frame clones here, not all; method: immunoSEQ multiplex PCR. Here the sample spans about 100,000 clones, roughly 90% being singletons. Sequences were derived from CD4+ or CD8+ T cells sorted from blood, sampled in a trial of the OX40 agonist ivuxolimab. The receptor was isolated from an adult with an advanced solid tumor such as melanoma, head and neck, liver or kidney cancer.

The CDR3 nucleotides read TGTGCCAGCTCACCGAGCACGGTGGGGGCCAACGTCCTGACTTTC. Residues: CASSPSTVGANVLTF. The J gene is TRBJ2-6, the V gene TRBV18; no definite D call. V lost 3 bases, J lost 4 bases, and 10 bases lay in between. CDR1 KGHSH and CDR2 LQKENI come from the germline V gene. This CDR3 is 15 amino acids long.